This TCR beta chain is drawn from a study of blood T cell repertoires in COVID-19. Across the study: Sites in the United States, Italy and Spain provided acute and convalescent COVID-19 samples.

CDR1 is SQVTM, CDR2 ANQGSEA, per germline. This CDR3 contains 14 residues. The V end lost 4 bases, the J end lost 0 bases, and 10 bases lay between the germline ends. Clones were read by immunoSEQ multiplex PCR, and TCRdb kept only the in-frame ones, dropping some. The repertoire holds tens of thousands of clones, with around 82% as singletons. Material: peripheral blood. V and J are TRBV29-1 and TRBJ1-3; unclear D gene. This sequence was found in a woman aged 60-75 years with acute or convalescent COVID-19. CDR3 in DNA: TGCAGCGTTGTTGGAACAGACTCTGGAAACACCATATATTTT. Translating it yields CSVVGTDSGNTIYF.